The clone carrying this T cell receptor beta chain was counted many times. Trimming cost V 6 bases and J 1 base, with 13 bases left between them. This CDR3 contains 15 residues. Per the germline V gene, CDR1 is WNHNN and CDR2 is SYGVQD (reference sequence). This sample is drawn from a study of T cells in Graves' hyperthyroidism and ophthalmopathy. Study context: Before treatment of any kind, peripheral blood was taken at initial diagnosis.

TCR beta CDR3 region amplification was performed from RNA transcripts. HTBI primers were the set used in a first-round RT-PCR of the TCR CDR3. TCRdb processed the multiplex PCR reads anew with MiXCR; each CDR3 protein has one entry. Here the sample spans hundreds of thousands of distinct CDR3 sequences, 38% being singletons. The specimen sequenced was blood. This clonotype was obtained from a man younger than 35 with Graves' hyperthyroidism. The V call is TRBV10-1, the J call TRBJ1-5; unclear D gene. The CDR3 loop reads CASSIDHISNQPQHF. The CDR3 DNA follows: TGCGCCAGCAGCATCGACCACATCAGCAATCAGCCCCAGCATTTT.